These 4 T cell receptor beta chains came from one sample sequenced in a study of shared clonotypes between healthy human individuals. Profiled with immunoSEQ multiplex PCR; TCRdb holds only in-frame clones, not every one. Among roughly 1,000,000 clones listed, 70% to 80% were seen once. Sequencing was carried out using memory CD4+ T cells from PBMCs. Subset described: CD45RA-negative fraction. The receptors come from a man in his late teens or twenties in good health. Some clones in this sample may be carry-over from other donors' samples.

The CDR3 coding sequence is TGTGCCAGCAGCGACGATATGCAGTCTTACAATGAGCAGTTCTTC. The encoded protein is CASSDDMQSYNEQFF. V and J are TRBV9 and TRBJ2-1; D remains unclear. The germline V gene encodes CDR1 SGDLS and CDR2 YYNGEE. The CDR3 has 15 residues. V shed 3 bases and J shed 4 bases, with 14 bases lying between them.

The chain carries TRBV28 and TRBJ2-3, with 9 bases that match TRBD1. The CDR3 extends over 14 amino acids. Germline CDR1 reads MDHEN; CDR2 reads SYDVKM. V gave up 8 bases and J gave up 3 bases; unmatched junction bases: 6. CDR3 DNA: TGTGCCAGCTCACGGGGACAGGGAACAGATACGCAGTATTTT. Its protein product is CASSRGQGTDTQYF.

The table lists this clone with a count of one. The DNA of the CDR3 is TGCGCCAGCTCTCTCCAGACAGCGAACACCGGGGAGCTGTTTTTT. As protein: CASSLQTANTGELFF. The chain carries TRBV5-1 and TRBJ2-2, with a possible D match to TRBD1 (5 bases). CDR1 is SGHRS and CDR2 is YFSETQ in the germline V gene. With 7 bases removed from V and 0 bases from J, the gap between germline ends came to 13 bases. This CDR3 spans 15 amino acids.

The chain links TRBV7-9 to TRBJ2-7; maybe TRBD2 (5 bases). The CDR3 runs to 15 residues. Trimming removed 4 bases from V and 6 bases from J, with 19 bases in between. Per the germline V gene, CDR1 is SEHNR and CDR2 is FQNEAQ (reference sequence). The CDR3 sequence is CASSSKRLTTLEQYF. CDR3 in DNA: TGTGCCAGCAGCTCAAAGCGGTTAACCACCCTCGAGCAGTACTTC.